This T cell receptor beta chain was recorded in a study of a mutant IDH1 vaccine in newly diagnosed glioma (dated by TCRdb to 2020 to 2022). A note on the overall study: Vaccination started 4-6 weeks after radiotherapy alone, or was given together with temozolomide cycles in the groups whose treatment included chemotherapy. The roughly 30 treated patients were around 62% male and roughly 40% female, with a mean age of around 40 years. Prior to enrollment, standard therapy consisting of radiotherapy alone, temozolomide alone, or radiochemotherapy with temozolomide had been administered to patients, with the combination being received by most patients. The week-35 safety follow-up took place at visit V12, and the week-47 end of study took place at visit V13. Six visits were used for peripheral blood collection: V03 (baseline), V05, V07, V10, V12 and V13. Longitudinal TCRB deep sequencing was performed for roughly 24 treated patients wherever samples were available for exploratory analyses.

Libraries were built with the immunoSEQ multiplex PCR assay. Rearranged TCR beta chain sequences were amplified using the hsTCRB Kit according to the manufacturer's protocol. An Illumina MiSeq was used to sequence the TCRB libraries. As for the original processing: Demultiplexing, trimming and gene mapping were performed with the kit vendor's proprietary platform. Not all clones reach the TCRdb copy of this immuneACCESS table, which keeps in-frame sequences only. Checked studies attribute under half of the gap to unresolved V genes and leave the rest unexplained. The V and J calls and clone size are taken from that table; D and trimming were inferred from the DNA. For this sample the table gives around 100,000 clones, of which 89% were detected only once. The ten largest account for approximately 0.8% of the sample. The sample's time point, from its label and the paper: week 47, end of study. Each vaccine dose, consisting of 300 ug of a 20-mer mutant IDH1 peptide in Montanide, was administered subcutaneously with topical imiquimod. Across visits V03 through V10, patients got a total of eight vaccinations, given in weeks 1, 3, 5, 7, 11, 15, 19 and 23. The donors had newly diagnosed IDH1-mutant astrocytomas of WHO grade 3 or 4 that showed loss of nuclear ATRX. The samples were drawn from NOA16, a multicentre, single-arm, open-label phase I trial in Germany that tested a mutant IDH1 peptide vaccine in humans for the first time. Genomic DNA for TCRB sequencing was extracted from EDTA blood using the DNeasy Blood and Tissue Kit.

Remarks on this clone: The antigen it recognizes is unknown. Base-call qualities are not available, and no considerably larger clone is one nucleotide away.

On the study overall, not on this receptor specifically: The authors stated that sample limitations prevented analyses of patient blood samples from being reproduced. Across multiple MHC alleles, vaccine-induced immune responses were seen in about 93% of patients. Pseudoprogression seemed to be unrelated to changes in the top peripheral T cell clonotypes found by TCRB sequencing. PBMC samples for TCRB deep sequencing were selected based on availability.

The sample in question was PBMCs, obtained from a glioma patient whose treatment included an IDH1 peptide vaccine. This clonotype originated in a woman between 45 and 60 years old with glioma.

The bases read TGTGCCAGCAGCGCTCGACTAGCGGGAGGGCCCGGGGAGCTGTTTTTT. Protein translation: CASSARLAGGPGELFF. The rearrangement joined TRBV7-9 to TRBJ2-2; 14 central bases correspond to TRBD2. Reading the germline V gene (reference sequence) gives CDR1 SEHNR and CDR2 FQNEAQ. Its CDR3 holds 16 amino acids, cysteine through phenylalanine. The entry retains the CDR3 DNA only, 48 bases that are in frame from base 1. Compared with germline, V lacks 5 bases and J lacks 6 bases; bases without a gene match: 5.